The clone carrying this TCR beta chain was picked up many times. This specimen comes from a study of CD8 T cells in ankylosing spondylitis. TCRdb fed the 5' RACE reads into MiXCR, producing one record per CDR3 protein. The table has tens of thousands of distinct CDR3 sequences, under 3% seen once. Input material: blood, either unsorted or a sorted T cell fraction (not recorded which). The source of this sequence is a female donor with ankylosing spondylitis or in good health (not recorded which).

CDR3 nucleotides: TGTGCCAGCAGCGTAGAAGACGTCCCCGGGGAGCTGTTTTTT. Translation: CASSVEDVPGELFF. V and J are TRBV9 and TRBJ2-2, with no clear D. Per the germline V gene, CDR1 is SGDLS and CDR2 is YYNGEE. V was clipped by 0 bases and J by 6 bases, with 9 bases between them. The CDR3 loop spans 14 amino acids.